A selection of T cell receptor beta chains follows, all from one sample in a study of CD8 T cells in Susac syndrome. MiXCR was run by TCRdb on the immunoSEQ multiplex PCR reads, yielding one entry per CDR3 protein. The sample contains about 180,000 distinct CDR3 sequences, about 93% of which appear only once. The sample comprised CD4+ T cells from PBMCs. These TCRs come from a human donor with multiple sclerosis. Each CDR3 is given with its conserved first and last residue. A clone size is listed for some rows: how often the clone was seen (once, few, many), or a class if it is expanded.

V gene: TRBV28
J gene: TRBJ1-2
CDR3 length: 14
clone size: NA
CDR3 protein: CASSGPGGEYGYTF

V gene: TRBV4-3
J gene: TRBJ2-1
CDR3 length: 17
clone size: once
CDR3 protein: CASSQDGSAAGYNEQFF

V gene: TRBV15
J gene: TRBJ2-1
CDR3 length: 15
clone size: NA
CDR3 protein: CATSQGQLSYNEQFF

V gene: TRBV19
J gene: TRBJ2-1
CDR3 length: 14
clone size: NA
CDR3 protein: CASSIGESGGPQFF

V gene: TRBV11-1
J gene: TRBJ2-2
CDR3 length: 15
clone size: NA
CDR3 protein: CASSRPIPNTGELFF

V gene: TRBV28
J gene: TRBJ1-1
CDR3 length: 13
clone size: once
CDR3 protein: CATQRGLLSEAFF

V gene: TRBV6-2/TRBV6-3
J gene: TRBJ1-1
CDR3 length: 12
clone size: once
CDR3 protein: CASSWGTLKLFF

V gene: TRBV10-3
J gene: TRBJ2-3
CDR3 length: 14
clone size: NA
CDR3 protein: CAISDLVGADTQYF

V gene: TRBV2
J gene: TRBJ2-6
CDR3 length: 15
clone size: NA
CDR3 protein: CASSEDRAGANVLTF

V gene: TRBV6-6
J gene: TRBJ2-2
CDR3 length: 15
clone size: NA
CDR3 protein: CASSQDREGPGELFF

V gene: TRBV3-1
J gene: TRBJ2-7
CDR3 length: 15
clone size: NA
CDR3 protein: CASSPPGQGAYEQYF

V gene: TRBV7-2
J gene: TRBJ2-1
CDR3 length: 14
clone size: NA
CDR3 protein: CASSFESSYNEQFF

V gene: TRBV4-1
J gene: TRBJ2-3
CDR3 length: 17
clone size: NA
CDR3 protein: CASKDAVTGGATDTQYF

V gene: TRBV5-1
J gene: TRBJ2-7
CDR3 length: 14
clone size: NA
CDR3 protein: CASSGSPTGYEQYF

V gene: TRBV20-1
J gene: TRBJ2-7
CDR3 length: 15
clone size: NA
CDR3 protein: CSARKVTGSPYEQYF

V gene: TRBV28
J gene: TRBJ1-1
CDR3 length: 15
clone size: NA
CDR3 protein: CASSRSMGMNTEAFF

V gene: TRBV29-1
J gene: TRBJ1-1
CDR3 length: 16
clone size: NA
CDR3 protein: CSVGSRWGRVNTEAFF

V gene: TRBV5-1
J gene: TRBJ2-7
CDR3 length: 13
clone size: NA
CDR3 protein: CASSLRAFYEQYF

V gene: TRBV3-1
J gene: TRBJ2-2
CDR3 length: 14
clone size: NA
CDR3 protein: CASSFQTGPGELFF

V gene: TRBV29-1
J gene: TRBJ2-5
CDR3 length: 13
clone size: NA
CDR3 protein: CSATSSGGETQYF

V gene: TRBV20-1
J gene: TRBJ2-2
CDR3 length: 14
clone size: NA
CDR3 protein: CSARAQDGTGELFF

V gene: TRBV6-5
J gene: TRBJ2-1
CDR3 length: 15
clone size: NA
CDR3 protein: CASSPAGASYNEQFF

V gene: TRBV27
J gene: TRBJ2-1
CDR3 length: 14
clone size: NA
CDR3 protein: CASSLYGSYNEQFF